The present T cell receptor (beta chain) was sequenced within a study of T cells in Graves' hyperthyroidism and ophthalmopathy. Trimming at V came to 1 base and at J to 5 bases, leaving 3 bases not matched to a gene. The CDR3 length is 15 residues. Looked up from germline, CDR1 is SGHKS and CDR2 is YYEKEE (reference sequence). Amplification targeted TCR beta CDR3 regions from RNA transcripts. TCR CDR3 regions were first amplified by RT-PCR with HTBI primers. In TCRdb, the multiplex PCR reads were re-called with MiXCR into one record per CDR3 protein. The data show hundreds of thousands of distinct CDR3 sequences, 15% to 20% seen once.

The specimen was blood. The chain employs TRBV5-5 and TRBJ2-2, with 9 bases matching TRBD2. The source is a woman aged 25 to 39 with Graves' hyperthyroidism. The CDR3 loop reads CASSLRLAGTGELFF. The CDR3 coding sequence is TGTGCCAGCAGCTTGAGGCTAGCGGGAACCGGGGAGCTGTTTTTT.